The 26 T cell receptor beta chains listed next were all sequenced from one sample in a study of shared clonotypes between healthy human individuals. Positively selected for CCR7, the CD45RO-negative cells used as naive CD8 cells excluded terminally differentiated effector memory CD45RA+ cells. Some clones are missing from TCRdb's copy, which holds only in-frame ones; the method was immunoSEQ multiplex PCR. The data contain around 1,900,000 clones, 93% of them seen just once; the ten biggest clones take up 1.5% to 2%. Sequenced: naive CD8+ T cells from PBMCs. These receptors came from a man between 18 and 29 years old in good health. Some clones in this sample may be carry-over from other donors' samples.

To note about this clone: The limits of the CDR3 on the DNA are not certain, so only TCRdb's listed CDR3 is given. This chain uses TRBV29-1 with TRBJ1-3. A total of 12 residues make up the CDR3, ends included. In germline, CDR1 is SQVTM, CDR2 ANQGSEA. The CDR3 spells CSVRARGNTIYF.

The chain couples TRBV27 to TRBJ2-7; a weak D match, TRBD2 (6 bases). V lost 6 bases, J lost 4 bases, and 16 bases lay in between. The germline CDR1 and CDR2 sequences are MNHEY and SMNVEV (reference sequence). The CDR3 runs to 14 residues. For the CDR3, the DNA is TGTGCCAGCAGATACCGGGACTCACTATACGAGCAGTACTTC. As protein: CASRYRDSLYEQYF.

The chain carries TRBV7-9 and TRBJ1-2, with 7 bases matching TRBD1. In germline, CDR1 is SEHNR, CDR2 FQNEAQ (reference sequence). J gave up 4 bases and V 5 bases, and 10 bases lay outside the gene matches. The CDR3 is 15 residues long. As DNA, the CDR3 is TGTGCCAGCAGCGAGCAGGGGGACCGGGGCTATGGCTACACCTTC. Translated, it gives CASSEQGDRGYGYTF. The full variable domain, in which reference TRBV7-9 and TRBJ1-2 provide the parts outside the CDR3, is DTGVSQNPRHKITKRGQNVTFRCDPISEHNRLYWYRQTLGQGPEFLTYFQNEAQLEKSRLLSDRFSAERPKGSFSTLEIQRTEQGDSAMYLCASSEQGDRGYGYTFGSGTRLTVV.

The J gene is TRBJ1-5, the V gene TRBV19; D is undetermined. V gave up 7 bases and J gave up 5 bases, with 12 bases separating them. There are 13 residues in the CDR3. The germline V gene encodes CDR1 LNHDA and CDR2 SQIVND (reference sequence). The CDR3, as DNA: TGTGCCAGTAATTCTAGGCCCGATCAGCCCCAGCATTTT. Protein sequence: CASNSRPDQPQHF.

The J gene is TRBJ1-1, the V gene TRBV6-5; the match to TRBD1 covers 7 bases. Looked up from germline, CDR1 is MNHEY and CDR2 is SVGAGI. Germline trimming cut 3 bases from V and 5 bases from J; bases unmatched to any gene: 3. The CDR3 is 13 amino acids. The chain's CDR3 is CASSYGTATEAFF. CDR3 in DNA: TGTGCCAGCAGTTATGGGACAGCGACTGAAGCTTTCTTT.

The chain is built from TRBV5-8 and TRBJ2-1, with D possibly being TRBD2 (6 bases). The CDR3 spans 16 residues. In germline, CDR1 is SGHTS, CDR2 YDEGEE. V lost 1 base, J lost 1 base, and 12 bases lay in between. For the CDR3, the DNA is TGTGCCAGCAGCTTGCTACGGGGGTCATCCTACAATGAGCAGTTCTTC. Its translation is CASSLLRGSSYNEQFF.

The CDR3 sequence is CASSYQGNVLTF. The DNA of the CDR3 is TGTGCCAGCAGCTACCAGGGAAACGTCCTGACTTTC. This rearrangement joins TRBV7-9 to TRBJ2-6, with D tentatively TRBD1 (5 bases). The ends were cut back, 4 bases at V and 10 bases at J, with 8 bases in the middle. Germline lookup yields CDR1 SEHNR and CDR2 FQNEAQ (reference sequence). This CDR3 is built from 12 residues.

This rearrangement joins TRBV19 to TRBJ1-1; the D gene is possibly TRBD1 (6 bases). The CDR3 runs 16 residues. CDR1 is LNHDA, CDR2 SQIVND, per germline (reference sequence). V was trimmed by 5 bases and J by 0 bases, leaving 16 bases between them. This CDR3 reads CASSPGVLLMNTEAFF. CDR3 nucleotide sequence: TGTGCCAGTAGTCCAGGGGTCCTCCTAATGAACACTGAAGCTTTCTTT.

This clone has just one count. CDR3 in amino acids: CAISREPVNPAGGYTF. The CDR3 coding sequence is TGTGCCATCAGTAGGGAACCTGTCAACCCCGCTGGCGGCTACACCTTC. The chain joins TRBV10-3 to TRBJ1-2, with no clear D. Trimming took 5 bases from V and 8 from J, leaving 24 bases between them. The CDR3 consists of 16 residues. Germline assignment: CDR1 ENHRY and CDR2 SYGVKD.

The rearrangement links TRBV15 to TRBJ2-2, with D unclear. In germline, CDR1 is LNHNV, CDR2 YYDKDF (reference sequence). The CDR3 runs to 16 residues. Trimming removed 0 bases from V and 1 base from J, with 9 bases in between. CDR3 bases: TGTGCCACCAGCAGAGATAGGGATGGGAACACCGGGGAGCTGTTTTTT. Encoded protein: CATSRDRDGNTGELFF.

This chain links TRBV29-1 with TRBJ2-5; TRBD1 agrees at 9 bases. V was pared by 6 bases and J by 5 bases, with 10 bases of the junction left unmatched. Germline V gives CDR1 SQVTM, CDR2 ANQGSEA. The CDR3 spans 14 residues. The CDR3 is CSVGTGRGTETQYF. The CDR3 coding sequence is TGCAGCGTCGGGACAGGGAGGGGTACGGAGACCCAGTACTTC.

This clone was seen only once. This chain connects TRBV27 to TRBJ2-1, with 9 bases matching TRBD2. Germline CDR1 and CDR2: MNHEY and SMNVEV (reference sequence). The CDR3 spans 16 residues. V dropped 5 bases and J dropped 7; count of bases not matched to a gene: 12. In nucleotides, the CDR3 is TGTGCCAGCAGTCCCGACCGCTTAGCGGGAGTTAATGAGCAGTTCTTC. It specifies CASSPDRLAGVNEQFF.

The CDR3 DNA follows: TGTGCCAGTAAGCCGGCGGGGGGGCCTAGCGGATGGACCCCCTACAATGAGCAGTTCTTC. Its protein is CASKPAGGPSGWTPYNEQFF. The chain uses TRBV19 and TRBJ2-1, with 9 nucleotides matching TRBD2. The length of the CDR3 is 20 residues. Germline CDR1 reads LNHDA; CDR2 reads SQIVND (reference sequence). V shed 7 bases, J shed 2 bases, and the junction held 21 bases outside the gene matches.

The V call is TRBV23-1, the J call TRBJ1-2; D is unclear. TRBV23-1 belongs to the ORF category, with a function that is uncertain. The CDR3 is 12 residues long. This chain's CDR3 is CSSRRVFCGYTF. The CDR3 region has the DNA TGCTCGAGCCGGCGGGTTTTCTGTGGCTACACCTTC.

The gene calls are TRBV11-2 and TRBJ2-7, with D perhaps TRBD2 (6 bases). V was trimmed by 6 bases and J by 7 bases, leaving 19 bases between them. Germline CDR1 SGHAT, CDR2 FQNNGV. The CDR3 totals 14 residues. The CDR3 sequence: CASRFRDSMGEQYF. The CDR3 DNA is TGTGCCAGCAGGTTTCGGGACTCCATGGGGGAGCAGTACTTC.

The chain joins TRBV5-1 to TRBJ1-1; D unresolved. The germline V gene encodes CDR1 SGHRS and CDR2 YFSETQ. This CDR3 region has 13 residues. Trimming pared 4 bases from V and 1 base from J, leaving 8 bases between. CDR3 sequence: CASSGPTNTEAFF. The CDR3 bases are TGCGCCAGCAGCGGTCCGACGAACACTGAAGCTTTCTTT.

This sequence joins TRBV19 and TRBJ1-1; D is unresolved. Germline V lookup: CDR1 LNHDA, CDR2 SQIVND (reference sequence). The CDR3 loop spans 13 amino acids. V was cut by 2 bases and J by 6 bases, with 10 bases left in between. The CDR3 here is CASSIYLGSEAFF. The CDR3 region has the DNA TGTGCCAGTAGTATATATCTGGGCTCTGAAGCTTTCTTT.

The chain uses TRBV13 and TRBJ2-7; 8 nucleotides match TRBD2. The germline gives CDR1 PRHDT, CDR2 FYEKMQ (reference sequence). The CDR3 length is 15 residues. V shed 4 bases, J shed 2 bases, and the junction held 7 bases outside the gene matches. The CDR3 is CASSSGSGNTYEQYF. The CDR3, as DNA: TGTGCCAGCAGCTCGGGTAGCGGGAACACCTACGAGCAGTACTTC. The whole variable domain, remainder taken from reference TRBV13 and TRBJ2-7, is AAGVIQSPRHLIKEKRETATLKCYPIPRHDTVYWYQQGPGQDPQFLISFYEKMQSDKGSIPDRFSAQQFSDYHSELNMSSLELGDSALYFCASSSGSGNTYEQYFGPGTRLTVT.

CDR3 DNA: TGCGCCAGCAGCCAAGATAGGACGGCACTCTCTGGAAACACCATATATTTT. It encodes CASSQDRTALSGNTIYF. The chain is built from TRBV4-3 and TRBJ1-3; D gene ambiguous. The germline gives CDR1 LGHNA, CDR2 YSLEER. V lost 0 bases and J 0 bases, leaving 12 bases between the germline ends. This CDR3 region has 17 residues.

This chain joins TRBV25-1 and TRBJ1-2; unclear D gene. Germline V gene sequence: CDR1 MGHDK, CDR2 SYGVNS. Trimming left V 1 base short and J 8 bases short, with 11 bases between. The CDR3 runs to 13 residues. The DNA of the CDR3 is TGTGCCAGCAGTGAATCGCGGGGTTCGGGCTACACCTTC. Encoded protein: CASSESRGSGYTF.

This clone was seen only once. This rearrangement joins TRBV5-8 to TRBJ1-1; D unclear. V lost 0 bases and J 0 bases, leaving 6 bases between the germline ends. Germline assignment: CDR1 SGHTS and CDR2 YDEGEE. The CDR3 has 14 residues. The CDR3 spells CASSLVLVNTEAFF. The CDR3 DNA reads as TGTGCCAGCAGCTTGGTCCTAGTGAACACTGAAGCTTTCTTT.

This clone has only a few counts. CDR3 bases: TGTGCCAGCAGTGAAGCTCGGGCTAGCGGGACGTGTAAGTTCTTC. The encoded protein is CASSEARASGTCKFF. The chain uses TRBV2 and TRBJ2-1; 9 bases agree with TRBD2. Unmatched junction bases numbered 11, after V lost 0 bases and J lost 14 bases. The CDR3 totals 15 residues. Germline V CDR1 and CDR2: SNHLY, FYNNEI.

This rearrangement joins TRBV2 to TRBJ2-1; 13 positions match TRBD2. V lost 6 bases, J lost 0 bases, and 14 bases stayed unmatched. The CDR3 is 20 residues long. Germline V gene data show CDR1 as SNHLY and CDR2 as FYNNEI. In DNA form, the CDR3 reads TGTGCCAGCAGACACAGGGGACTAGCGGGACGTTTCTCCTCCTACAATGAGCAGTTCTTC. It encodes CASRHRGLAGRFSSYNEQFF.

V usage is TRBV4-2 and J usage is TRBJ2-5, with a possible D match to TRBD2 (6 bases). Germline-derived CDR1 and CDR2 are LGHNA and YNFKEQ. This CDR3 has 17 residues. Trimming shortened V by 1 base and J by 5 bases, and 20 bases separated the two germline ends. DNA for the CDR3: TGTGCCAGCAGCCAAGTTCGGGGACTCCGCCGAGGGGAGACCCAGTACTTC. This gives the protein CASSQVRGLRRGETQYF.

The chain joins TRBV30 to TRBJ2-1; no clear D gene. The V and J ends lost 1 base and 2 bases respectively, with 12 bases between them. Looked up from germline, CDR1 is GTSNPN and CDR2 is SVGIG (reference sequence). The CDR3 consists of 15 residues. The CDR3, as DNA: TGTGCCTGGAGTGGAGGCACCTACCCCTACAATGAGCAGTTCTTC. It yields the protein CAWSGGTYPYNEQFF.

This clone appeared a single time. V gene TRBV5-8 combines with J gene TRBJ2-1; the match to TRBD2 covers 7 bases. Trimming removed 1 base from V and 4 bases from J; junction bases left unmatched: 8. Germline V lookup: CDR1 SGHTS, CDR2 YDEGEE. The CDR3 extends over 16 amino acids. CDR3 sequence: CASSLNGLEGYNEQFF. DNA of the CDR3: TGTGCCAGCAGCTTGAATGGACTAGAGGGGTACAATGAGCAGTTCTTC. Full variable domain (rest looked up from reference TRBV5-8 and TRBJ2-1): EAGVTQSPTHLIKTRGQQATLRCSPISGHTSVYWYQQALGLGLQFLLWYDEGEERNRGNFPPRFSGRQFPNYSSELNVNALELEDSALYLCASSLNGLEGYNEQFFGPGTRLTVL.